A selection of T cell receptor beta chains follows, all from one sample in a study of shared clonotypes between healthy human individuals. This table comes from immunoSEQ multiplex PCR, and its TCRdb copy is limited to in-frame clones, with some not included. Of some 2,000,000 clones listed, around 95% were seen once; the top ten hold around 0.13%. The sample consisted of naive CD4+ T cells sorted from blood. Receptors were obtained from a man aged 18 to 30 in good health. Both conserved end residues are part of each CDR3. D genes are given only for firm matches. The size entry is marked missing in some rows and otherwise reads once, few, many or a size class.

J gene: TRBJ1-5
V gene: TRBV2
clone size: NA
D gene: NA
CDR3 DNA: TGTGCCAGCAGCGAAAATCAGCCCCAGCATTTT
CDR3 protein: CASSENQPQHF

J gene: TRBJ1-3
V gene: TRBV10-1
clone size: NA
D gene: NA
CDR3 DNA: TGCGCCAGCAGTGAGGGAAGCTCTGGAAACACCATATATTTT
CDR3 protein: CASSEGSSGNTIYF

J gene: TRBJ1-2
V gene: TRBV19
clone size: NA
D gene: TRBD1
CDR3 DNA: TGTGCCAGTAGGACAGGGGGCGTCTATGGCTACACCTTC
CDR3 protein: CASRTGGVYGYTF

J gene: TRBJ1-4
V gene: TRBV11-2
clone size: NA
D gene: TRBD1
CDR3 DNA: TGTGCCAGCAGCTTTCTCGGACAGGGGGCAAACGAAAAACTGTTTTTT
CDR3 protein: CASSFLGQGANEKLFF

J gene: TRBJ1-5
V gene: TRBV6-1
clone size: NA
D gene: NA
CDR3 DNA: TGTGCCAGCAGTGAAGCAAGGCAGCCCCAGCATTTT
CDR3 protein: CASSEARQPQHF

J gene: TRBJ1-5
V gene: TRBV19
clone size: NA
D gene: NA
CDR3 DNA: TGTGCCACCTCACGAACTGAAGGGCAGCCCCAGCATTTT
CDR3 protein: CATSRTEGQPQHF

J gene: TRBJ1-1
V gene: TRBV2
clone size: NA
D gene: NA
CDR3 DNA: TGTGCCAGCCAAGGGGAGGGGCAAATCGGCACTGAAGCTTTCTTT
CDR3 protein: CASQGEGQIGTEAFF

J gene: TRBJ2-3
V gene: TRBV6-5
clone size: NA
D gene: TRBD2
CDR3 DNA: TGTGCCAGCAGTCGCGGGAGATTATCAGATACGCAGTATTTT
CDR3 protein: CASSRGRLSDTQYF

J gene: TRBJ2-1
V gene: TRBV4-3
clone size: NA
D gene: NA
CDR3 DNA: TGCGCCAGCAGCTTAGAGGGCGAATCTTACAATGAGCAGTTCTTC
CDR3 protein: CASSLEGESYNEQFF

J gene: TRBJ2-3
V gene: TRBV28
clone size: NA
D gene: NA
CDR3 DNA: TGTGCCAGCAGCCTGTTCTCACCGCCTTCTGTGAATTTT
CDR3 protein: CASSLFSPPSVNF

J gene: TRBJ2-1
V gene: TRBV6-5
clone size: NA
D gene: NA
CDR3 DNA: TGTGCCAGCTTCTCGCGGGCCGAAGGTGGTGAGCAGTTCTTC
CDR3 protein: CASFSRAEGGEQFF

J gene: TRBJ1-4
V gene: TRBV7-2
clone size: NA
D gene: NA
CDR3 DNA: TGTGCCAGCAGCTTAGGGCAGGCTAATGAAAAACTGTTTTTT
CDR3 protein: CASSLGQANEKLFF

J gene: TRBJ2-3
V gene: TRBV11-3
clone size: NA
D gene: NA
CDR3 DNA: TGTGCCAGCAGCCCCCGACGCACAGATACGCAGTATTTT
CDR3 protein: CASSPRRTDTQYF

J gene: TRBJ2-3
V gene: TRBV6-5
clone size: NA
D gene: NA
CDR3 DNA: TGTGCCAGCAGTCCACCGACTAGACGAGATACGCAGTATTTT
CDR3 protein: CASSPPTRRDTQYF

J gene: TRBJ2-1
V gene: TRBV28
clone size: NA
D gene: NA
CDR3 DNA: TGTGCCAGCAGTTTTCGGCAGACCTACAATGAGCAGTTCTTC
CDR3 protein: CASSFRQTYNEQFF

J gene: TRBJ1-4
V gene: TRBV7-9
clone size: NA
D gene: TRBD1
CDR3 DNA: TGTGCCAGCACCGACAGGGGGGGAACTAATGAAAAACTGTTTTTT
CDR3 protein: CASTDRGGTNEKLFF

J gene: TRBJ2-1
V gene: TRBV29-1
clone size: NA
D gene: NA
CDR3 DNA: TGCAGCGTTGTTCCTAGCGTTGATGAGCAGTTCTTC
CDR3 protein: CSVVPSVDEQFF

J gene: TRBJ1-5
V gene: TRBV19
clone size: once
D gene: TRBD1
CDR3 DNA: TGTGCCAGTAGTATGGGTCGGCCGGACAGGGTCGGACAGCCCCAGCATTTT
CDR3 protein: CASSMGRPDRVGQPQHF

J gene: TRBJ2-6
V gene: TRBV6-5
clone size: NA
D gene: TRBD2
CDR3 DNA: TGTGCCAGTACCCCGGGGGGTCTTGGGGCCAACGTCCTGACTTTC
CDR3 protein: CASTPGGLGANVLTF

J gene: TRBJ2-5
V gene: TRBV25-1
clone size: NA
D gene: NA
CDR3 DNA: TGTGCCAGCAGTGAAGCGGGGACGGGCCAAGAGACCCAGTACTTC
CDR3 protein: CASSEAGTGQETQYF

J gene: TRBJ1-5
V gene: TRBV7-8
clone size: NA
D gene: NA
CDR3 DNA: TGTGCCAGCAGTCTTGACAGAACTTATCAGCCCCAGCATTTT
CDR3 protein: CASSLDRTYQPQHF

J gene: TRBJ2-3
V gene: TRBV5-6
clone size: NA
D gene: NA
CDR3 DNA: TGTGCCAGCAGCTTGTTCCGGACTAGCACAGATACGCAGTATTTT
CDR3 protein: CASSLFRTSTDTQYF

J gene: TRBJ1-1
V gene: TRBV6-1
clone size: NA
D gene: NA
CDR3 DNA: TGTGCCAGCAGTGAGTGGAGGCCTTACACTGAAGCTTTCTTT
CDR3 protein: CASSEWRPYTEAFF

J gene: TRBJ2-1
V gene: TRBV5-1
clone size: once
D gene: NA
CDR3 DNA: TGCGCCAGCAGGGTTAATTACAATGAGCAGTTCTTC
CDR3 protein: CASRVNYNEQFF

J gene: TRBJ2-5
V gene: TRBV5-1
clone size: NA
D gene: NA
CDR3 DNA: TGCGCCAGCAATTCTAGGGGGGGCAGCCAAGAGACCCAGTACTTC
CDR3 protein: CASNSRGGSQETQYF

J gene: TRBJ2-5
V gene: TRBV9
clone size: NA
D gene: TRBD2
CDR3 DNA: TGTGCCAGCAGCATACAACCGACTAGCGGACGGGAGACCCAGTACTTC
CDR3 protein: CASSIQPTSGRETQYF

J gene: TRBJ2-7
V gene: TRBV7-7
clone size: NA
D gene: NA
CDR3 DNA: TGTGCTAGCAGCCTCCGGGACGGGCCCTACGAGCAGTACTTC
CDR3 protein: CASSLRDGPYEQYF

J gene: TRBJ2-5
V gene: TRBV9
clone size: NA
D gene: TRBD2
CDR3 DNA: TGTGCCAGCAGCGTAGTGACTAGCGGGGGGGAGACCCAGTACTTC
CDR3 protein: CASSVVTSGGETQYF

J gene: TRBJ1-2
V gene: TRBV29-1
clone size: NA
D gene: NA
CDR3 DNA: TGCAGCGTTAGGCCGCGGGGTTCTGATGGCTACACCTTC
CDR3 protein: CSVRPRGSDGYTF

J gene: TRBJ1-5
V gene: TRBV7-2
clone size: NA
D gene: NA
CDR3 DNA: TGTGCCAGCAGCTTAACGCAACTCAATCAGCCCCAGCATTTT
CDR3 protein: CASSLTQLNQPQHF

J gene: TRBJ2-7
V gene: TRBV7-9
clone size: NA
D gene: NA
CDR3 DNA: TGTGCCAGCCGAGCCCGAATCGGCGACGAGCAGTACTTC
CDR3 protein: CASRARIGDEQYF

J gene: TRBJ2-7
V gene: TRBV28
clone size: NA
D gene: NA
CDR3 DNA: TGTGCCAGCGCCACGGCCCTTTCCGAGCAGTACTTC
CDR3 protein: CASATALSEQYF

J gene: TRBJ2-6
V gene: TRBV10-1
clone size: NA
D gene: TRBD2
CDR3 DNA: TGCGCCAGCAGTGCCGGCGGGGGGAAGAATAAAGGGGCCAACGTCCTGACTTTC
CDR3 protein: CASSAGGGKNKGANVLTF

J gene: TRBJ1-5
V gene: TRBV6-1
clone size: NA
D gene: TRBD1
CDR3 DNA: TGTGCCAGCAGGACAGGGATCGATAGCAATCAGCCCCAGCATTTT
CDR3 protein: CASRTGIDSNQPQHF

J gene: TRBJ1-2
V gene: TRBV10-3
clone size: NA
D gene: NA
CDR3 DNA: TGTGCCATCACTACCCAACCCATTAACCATGGCTACACCTTC
CDR3 protein: CAITTQPINHGYTF

J gene: TRBJ1-1
V gene: TRBV10-1
clone size: NA
D gene: TRBD1
CDR3 DNA: TGCGCCAGCAGTGGCGGGACAGCCCGTGGCACTGAAGCTTTCTTT
CDR3 protein: CASSGGTARGTEAFF

J gene: TRBJ2-1
V gene: TRBV29-1
clone size: NA
D gene: NA
CDR3 DNA: TGCAGCGTCCGGACTTCATACAATGAGCAGTTCTTC
CDR3 protein: CSVRTSYNEQFF

J gene: TRBJ1-2
V gene: TRBV30
clone size: NA
D gene: NA
CDR3 DNA: TGTGCCTTCTACTCGGGATACTATGGCTACACCTTC
CDR3 protein: CAFYSGYYGYTF

J gene: TRBJ1-1
V gene: TRBV10-3
clone size: NA
D gene: NA
CDR3 DNA: TGTGCCATCACGGTCGGAGGAAACACTGAAGCTTTCTTT
CDR3 protein: CAITVGGNTEAFF

J gene: TRBJ1-2
V gene: TRBV29-1
clone size: NA
D gene: NA
CDR3 DNA: TGCAGCGTTGAAGGGGGTGACGGCGGTGGCTACACCTTC
CDR3 protein: CSVEGGDGGGYTF

J gene: TRBJ2-3
V gene: TRBV29-1
clone size: NA
D gene: TRBD2
CDR3 DNA: TGCAGCGTTGATCTTAGCGGGAGGGCAGATACGCAGTATTTT
CDR3 protein: CSVDLSGRADTQYF